Sequencing of this T cell receptor beta chain was carried out in a study of T-cell memory formation after mild COVID-19. TCRdb ran MiXCR on the 5' RACE reads and lists one entry per CDR3 protein. The sample holds 350,000 to 450,000 distinct CDR3 sequences; approximately 15% are singletons and the top ten take under 25%. As regards this clonotype: Its antigen is not identified.

Study conclusions and caveats: Detection of some responders pre-infection suggested pre-existing cross-reactive memory T cells participated. Clonal second-wave expansions that peaked on day 37 had unconfirmed SARS-CoV-2 specificity. CD4/CD8 balance characterized clones contracting day 15 to 85, and CD4+ skew characterized later expanders.

J lost 2 bases, V lost 2 bases, and 2 bases had no gene match. This CDR3 is built from 14 residues. Germline V gene lookup returns CDR1 SGHVS and CDR2 FQNEAQ. Material for sequencing was PBMCs or a T cell subset sorted from them (not recorded which). The receptor was isolated from a man between 18 and 35 years old who had mild COVID-19 (a few samples of this study predate the infection). Cell type and time point are not known. V and J are TRBV7-8 and TRBJ2-5, with 7 bases lining up with TRBD1. In nucleotides, the CDR3 is TGTGCCAGCAGCTTAAACAGGGGTCAAGAGACCCAGTACTTC. Translating it yields CASSLNRGQETQYF.